This TCR beta chain was identified in a study of cytomegalovirus exposure and HLA in healthy donors. The study's findings and limits: In a later analysis, V- and J-gene trimming of beta chains associated with a DCLRE1C missense variant, replicated independently.

Concerning this clone itself: Its antigen is undetermined.

The PCR had 60 Vbeta and 13 Jbeta primers. Measured with immunoSEQ multiplex PCR; TCRdb has only the in-frame clones, and not every one. This table holds some 150,000 clones, around 60% found once. This sequence originates from an older woman in good health and CMV-seropositive. Input material: PBMCs.

Here the CDR3 reads CASSLVGPGEQFF. CDR3 sequence (DNA): TGCGCCAGCAGCTTGGTTGGCCCTGGTGAGCAGTTCTTC. V usage is TRBV5-1 and J usage is TRBJ2-1, with D unclear. Germline V CDR1 and CDR2: SGHRS, YFSETQ. The ends were cut back, 0 bases at V and 9 bases at J, with 10 bases in the middle. The CDR3 covers 13 residues.